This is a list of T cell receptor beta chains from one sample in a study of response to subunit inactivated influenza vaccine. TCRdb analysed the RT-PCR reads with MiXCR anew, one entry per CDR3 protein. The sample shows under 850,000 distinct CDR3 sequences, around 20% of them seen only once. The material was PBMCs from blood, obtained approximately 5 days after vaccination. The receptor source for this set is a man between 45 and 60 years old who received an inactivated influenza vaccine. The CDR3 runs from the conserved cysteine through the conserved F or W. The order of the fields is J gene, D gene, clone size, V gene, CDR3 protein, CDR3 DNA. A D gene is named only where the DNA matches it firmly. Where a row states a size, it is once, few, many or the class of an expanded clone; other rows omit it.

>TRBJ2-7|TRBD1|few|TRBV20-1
CSATPGQGLYEQYF
TGCAGTGCCACACCGGGACAGGGCCTCTACGAGCAGTACTTC
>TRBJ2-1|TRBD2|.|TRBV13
CASSLAGAGREQFF
TGTGCCAGCAGCTTAGCGGGAGCGGGAAGAGAGCAGTTCTTC
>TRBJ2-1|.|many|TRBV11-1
CASSLPPYNEQFF
TGTGCCAGCAGCTTACCACCTTACAATGAGCAGTTCTTC
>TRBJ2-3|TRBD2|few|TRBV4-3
CASSQAGGPLFTDTQYF
TGCGCCAGCAGCCAAGCGGGAGGGCCATTATTCACAGATACGCAGTATTTT
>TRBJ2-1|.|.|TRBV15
CATSRIANEQFF
TGTGCCACCAGCAGGATAGCCAATGAGCAGTTCTTC
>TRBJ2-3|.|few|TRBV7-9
CASSNYSTDTQYF
TGTGCCAGCAGTAACTATAGCACAGATACGCAGTATTTT
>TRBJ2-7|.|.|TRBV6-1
CAKNRRGSPYEQYF
TGTGCCAAGAACCGGCGGGGCTCTCCGTACGAGCAGTACTTC
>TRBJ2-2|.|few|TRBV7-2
CASSPRNRRNTGELFF
TGTGCCAGCAGCCCTCGCAACCGAAGAAACACCGGGGAGCTGTTTTTT
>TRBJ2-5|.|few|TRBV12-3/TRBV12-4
CASSLSGVRETQYF
TGTGCCAGCAGTTTATCCGGGGTTCGGGAGACCCAGTACTTC
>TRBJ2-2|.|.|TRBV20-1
CSATGRAAGATGELFF
TGCAGTGCTACCGGTCGTGCCGCAGGCGCAACCGGGGAGCTGTTTTTT
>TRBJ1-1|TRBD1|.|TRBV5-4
CASSSGQLRNTEAFF
TGTGCCAGCAGCTCGGGACAGCTTCGGAACACTGAAGCTTTCTTT
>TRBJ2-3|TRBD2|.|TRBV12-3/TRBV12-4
CASSTRLANGGDTQYF
TGTGCCAGCAGTACACGACTAGCGAATGGGGGGGATACGCAGTATTTT
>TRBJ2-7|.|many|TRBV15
CATSRGDYEQYF
TGTGCCACCAGCAGAGGGGACTACGAGCAGTACTTC
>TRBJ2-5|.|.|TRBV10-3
CAISEQGGNQETQYF
TGTGCCATCAGTGAACAGGGAGGGAACCAAGAGACCCAGTACTTC
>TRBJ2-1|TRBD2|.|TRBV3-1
CASSQGSGGVNEQFF
TGTGCCAGCAGCCAAGGTAGCGGGGGAGTTAATGAGCAGTTCTTC
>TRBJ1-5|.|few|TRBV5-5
CASSSTSIIAGNQPQHF
TGTGCCAGCAGCTCCACGTCTATAATTGCGGGCAATCAGCCCCAGCATTTT
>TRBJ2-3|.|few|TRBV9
CASSLRTQSTDTQYF
TGTGCCAGCAGCTTACGGACGCAGAGCACAGATACGCAGTATTTT
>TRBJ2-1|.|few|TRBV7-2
CASSPGRGGNEQFF
TGTGCCAGCAGCCCCGGGAGAGGGGGCAATGAGCAGTTCTTC
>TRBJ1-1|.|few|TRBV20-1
CSARDVSLYTEAFF
TGCAGTGCTAGAGATGTCAGTCTGTACACTGAAGCTTTCTTT
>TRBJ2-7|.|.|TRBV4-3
CASSQEEGAYEQYF
TGCGCCAGCAGCCAAGAAGAGGGGGCCTACGAGCAGTACTTC
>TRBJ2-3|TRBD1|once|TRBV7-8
CASSLLTGSTDTQYF
TGTGCCAGCAGCTTATTGACAGGGAGCACAGATACGCAGTATTTT
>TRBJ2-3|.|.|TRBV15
CATSRVFRTGTERDTQYF
TGTGCCACCAGCAGAGTGTTTCGTACGGGTACCGAAAGAGATACGCAGTATTTT